Listed here are 16 T cell receptor beta chains from one sample, sequenced in a study of T cell repertoires in cytomegalovirus infection. MiXCR, run by TCRdb on the reads, gives a single entry per CDR3 protein. This table has about 400,000 distinct CDR3 sequences, 15% to 20% appearing once. Sample: PBMCs. The receptors stem from a human donor in good health (CMV status not recorded). Some clones in this sample may be carry-over from other donors' samples.

This clonotype was counted a few times. The V call is TRBV5-6, the J call TRBJ1-1; TRBD1 is a possible D gene (6 bases). The CDR3 is made up of 14 amino acids. V was trimmed by 0 bases and J by 6 bases, leaving 12 bases between them. CDR1 is SGHDT and CDR2 is YYEEEE in the germline V gene. As DNA, the CDR3 is TGTGCCAGCAGCTTGGGAGGGAGACAGGCTGAAGCTTTCTTT. This sequence encodes CASSLGGRQAEAFF.

This clonotype was seen at least ten times. The chain has TRBV28 and TRBJ1-1; D remains unclear. The germline V and J ends were trimmed by 7 bases and 1 base, with 19 bases remaining between them. The CDR3 is 16 residues long. In germline, CDR1 is MDHEN, CDR2 SYDVKM. CDR3 residues: CASTARTGERNTEAFF. The DNA for the CDR3 is TGTGCCAGCACCGCTAGAACCGGCGAACGGAACACTGAAGCTTTCTTT. Full variable domain (rest looked up from reference TRBV28 and TRBJ1-1): DVKVTQSSRYLVKRTGEKVFLECVQDMDHENMFWYRQDPGLGLRLIYFSYDVKMKEKGDIPEGYSVSREKKERFSLILESASTNQTSMYLCASTARTGERNTEAFFGQGTRLTVV.

This clonotype was seen ten or more times. J is TRBJ2-7 and V is TRBV7-2; tentatively, D is TRBD2 (6 bases). V lost 7 bases and J lost 4, with 20 bases in between. This CDR3 contains 15 residues. In germline, CDR1 is SGHTA, CDR2 FQGNSA. The CDR3 reads CASTRGGRALYEQYF. The CDR3 region has the DNA TGTGCCAGCACGAGGGGAGGACGAGCTTTATACGAGCAGTACTTC.

This rearrangement joins TRBV5-1 to TRBJ1-6, with D hard to call. The V end was cut by 1 base, the J end by 10 bases, with 9 bases between. CDR1 and CDR2 (germline): SGHRS, YFSETQ. The CDR3 covers 13 residues. DNA for the CDR3: TGCGCCAGCAGCTTGAACGCACAATCACCCCTCCACTTT. Translated: CASSLNAQSPLHF.

This clonotype was seen only a few times. The genes are TRBV5-6 and TRBJ2-3, with TRBD1 as a possible D gene (6 bases). Trimming pared 3 bases from V and 3 bases from J, leaving 17 bases between. Germline CDR1 is SGHDT and CDR2 is YYEEEE. The CDR3 is made up of 16 amino acids. CDR3 sequence: CASSSGQLLKTDTQYF. The DNA for the CDR3 is TGTGCCAGCAGCTCCGGACAGCTCCTAAAGACAGATACGCAGTATTTT.

This clonotype was recorded many times. The chain has TRBV7-2 and TRBJ2-5; 8 nucleotides match TRBD2. The CDR3 is 15 residues long. With V trimmed by 4 bases and J by 3 bases, 7 bases remained unmatched. Germline CDR1 and CDR2: SGHTA and FQGNSA. This chain's CDR3 is CASSSRAGDEETQYF. The CDR3 DNA follows: TGTGCCAGCAGCTCTCGAGCGGGGGACGAAGAGACCCAGTACTTC.

The table lists this clonotype with many counts. The chain is built from TRBV7-9 and TRBJ2-3; D is possibly TRBD2 (6 bases). The V and J ends lost 11 bases and 2 bases respectively, with 20 bases between them. CDR1 and CDR2 (germline): SEHNR, FQNEAQ (reference sequence). The length of the CDR3 is 15 residues. The CDR3 sequence: CALHPAREITDTQYF. The CDR3 bases are TGTGCCTTACACCCCGCGCGGGAAATCACAGATACGCAGTATTTT.

This clonotype was seen only a few times. V and J are TRBV6-5 and TRBJ2-7; D tentatively fits TRBD1 or TRBD2 (5 bases each). Germline V gene lookup returns CDR1 MNHEY and CDR2 SVGAGI. The V end lost 0 bases, the J end lost 2 bases, and 17 bases lay between the germline ends. The CDR3 loop spans 17 amino acids. The CDR3 sequence: CASSYSFDSLRAYEQYF. The CDR3 DNA follows: TGTGCCAGCAGTTACTCTTTCGACAGCCTGAGGGCCTACGAGCAGTACTTC.

This clonotype appeared many times. The V call is TRBV7-8, the J call TRBJ2-2; D is undetermined. With 5 bases removed from V and 8 bases from J, the gap between germline ends came to 6 bases. Germline CDR1 SGHVS, CDR2 FQNEAQ. This CDR3 region has 11 residues. This chain's CDR3 is CASSPRGELFF. The DNA for the CDR3 is TGTGCCAGCAGCCCACGAGGGGAGCTGTTTTTT.

This clonotype was found a few times. The gene calls are TRBV28 and TRBJ2-1, with D perhaps matching TRBD2 (6 bases). Between the trimmed V and J ends, which lost 5 bases and 7 bases, there was a span of 15 bases. CDR1 and CDR2 from the germline V gene are MDHEN and SYDVKM. The CDR3 has 14 amino acids. The DNA for the CDR3 is TGTGCCAGCAGTACCGATCGGGGGTGGAATGAGCAGTTCTTC. Protein sequence: CASSTDRGWNEQFF.

This clonotype has a count of ten or more. The gene calls are TRBV28 and TRBJ2-7, with D unresolved. Germline V CDR1 and CDR2: MDHEN, SYDVKM. The ends were cut back, 6 bases at V and 0 bases at J, with 6 bases in the middle. The CDR3 covers 12 residues. The CDR3 sequence is CASSESSYEQYF. DNA of the CDR3: TGTGCCAGCAGCGAGAGCTCCTACGAGCAGTACTTC.

V gene TRBV7-8 combines with J gene TRBJ2-1, with 13 bases that match TRBD2. This CDR3 contains 17 residues. The trim removed 5 bases at V and 8 bases at J, leaving 12 bases unmatched. Looked up from germline, CDR1 is SGHVS and CDR2 is FQNEAQ. CDR3 sequence reads: CASSPNGLAGVVDEQFF. CDR3 nucleotides: TGTGCCAGCAGCCCCAACGGACTAGCGGGAGTTGTTGATGAGCAGTTCTTC.

The chain employs TRBV29-1 and TRBJ2-3; D unresolved. This CDR3 has 16 amino acids. CDR1 and CDR2 from the germline V gene are SQVTM and ANQGSEA. With 4 bases removed from V and 1 base from J, the gap between germline ends came to 18 bases. DNA for the CDR3: TGCAGCGTTGGGCCCTTCGGTACTGGAGGCACAGATACGCAGTATTTT. It codes for CSVGPFGTGGTDTQYF.

This clonotype was seen a handful of times. This chain uses TRBV10-3 with TRBJ2-7; the match to TRBD1 covers 8 bases. CDR1 ENHRY and CDR2 SYGVKD come from the germline V gene. With V trimmed by 0 bases and J by 6 bases, 4 bases remained unmatched. The CDR3 covers 14 residues. CDR3 in amino acids: CAISESQGAREQYF. DNA of the CDR3: TGTGCCATCAGTGAGTCCCAGGGGGCTCGCGAGCAGTACTTC.

This clonotype has only a few counts. This chain links TRBV7-9 with TRBJ1-2, with a weak D call TRBD1 (5 bases). This CDR3 has 14 amino acids. V lost 1 base, J lost 3 bases, and 9 bases lay in between. The germline CDR1 and CDR2 sequences are SEHNR and FQNEAQ (reference sequence). This chain's CDR3 is CASSLVGDYYGYTF. Written as DNA, the CDR3 is TGTGCCAGCAGCTTAGTAGGGGATTACTATGGCTACACCTTC.

This clonotype was observed many times. The chain combines TRBV7-2 with TRBJ1-6; a possible D gene is TRBD1 (6 bases). Germline V CDR1 and CDR2: SGHTA, FQGNSA. The CDR3 is made up of 16 amino acids. Trimming took off 2 bases at V and 7 bases at J, with 15 bases between the two ends. CDR3 protein: CASSLRRGVGNSPLHF. CDR3 nucleotides: TGTGCCAGCAGCTTAAGGAGGGGGGTTGGAAATTCACCCCTCCACTTT.